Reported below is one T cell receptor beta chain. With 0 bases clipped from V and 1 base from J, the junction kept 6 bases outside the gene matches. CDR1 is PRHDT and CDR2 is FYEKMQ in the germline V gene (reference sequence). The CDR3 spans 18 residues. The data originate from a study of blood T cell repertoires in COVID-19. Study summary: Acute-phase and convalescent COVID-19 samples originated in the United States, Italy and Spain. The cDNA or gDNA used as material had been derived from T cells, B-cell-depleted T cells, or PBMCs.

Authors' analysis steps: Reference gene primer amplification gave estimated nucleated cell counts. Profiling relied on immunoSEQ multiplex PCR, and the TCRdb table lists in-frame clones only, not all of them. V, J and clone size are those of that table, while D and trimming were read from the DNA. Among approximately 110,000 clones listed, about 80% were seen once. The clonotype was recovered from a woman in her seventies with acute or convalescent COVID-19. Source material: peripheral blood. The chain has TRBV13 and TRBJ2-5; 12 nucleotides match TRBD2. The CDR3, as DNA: TGTGCCAGCAGCTTAGGGGCTAGCGGGGGGGCCCTCCAAGAGACCCAGTACTTC. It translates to CASSLGASGGALQETQYF.